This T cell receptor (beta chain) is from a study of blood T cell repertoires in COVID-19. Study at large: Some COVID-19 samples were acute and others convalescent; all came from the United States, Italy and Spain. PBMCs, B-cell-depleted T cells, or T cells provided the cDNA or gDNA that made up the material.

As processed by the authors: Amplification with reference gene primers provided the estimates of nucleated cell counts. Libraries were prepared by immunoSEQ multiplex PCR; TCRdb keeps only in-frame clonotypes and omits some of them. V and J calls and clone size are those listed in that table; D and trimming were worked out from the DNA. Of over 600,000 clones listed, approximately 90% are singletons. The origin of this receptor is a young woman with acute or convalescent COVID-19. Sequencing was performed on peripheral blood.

Here the CDR3 reads CATSDYPRQGQGSIYSPLHF. The CDR3 DNA reads as TGTGCCACCAGTGATTACCCTCGACAGGGACAGGGTTCAATATATTCACCCCTCCACTTT. V is TRBV24-1 and J is TRBJ1-6; 9 bases are shared with TRBD1. CDR1 is KGHDR and CDR2 is SFDVKD in the germline V gene. The CDR3 has 20 amino acids. V trimming: 2 bases; J trimming: 8 bases; junction bases outside the gene matches: 18.